This T cell receptor (beta chain) came from a study of blood T cell repertoires in COVID-19. Across the whole study: Whether acute or convalescent, the COVID-19 samples came from the United States, Italy and Spain.

As handled by the study authors: Estimation of nucleated cell counts relied on the amplification of reference gene primers. Clones were sequenced by immunoSEQ multiplex PCR, and TCRdb holds only the in-frame ones, with some missing. The V and J calls and clone size come from that table; D and trimming were worked out from the DNA. The table lists some 140,000 clones, 84% of them singletons. The CDR3 consists of 14 residues. Germline V CDR1 and CDR2: MNHEY, SVGAGI. V was cut by 5 bases and J by 8 bases, with 15 bases left in between. This chain joins TRBV6-5 and TRBJ1-4; unclear D gene. The source of this sequence is a man in his fifties or sixties with acute or convalescent COVID-19. Sequenced material: peripheral blood. The CDR3 DNA is TGTGCCAGCAGTAACACTAGAGTGGGGGAAAAACTGTTTTTT. Translation: CASSNTRVGEKLFF.